Below, 32 T cell receptor beta chains from the same sample are listed, as sequenced in a study of CD8 T cells in ankylosing spondylitis. TCRdb analysed the 5' RACE reads with MiXCR anew, one entry per CDR3 protein. The sample includes some 240,000 distinct CDR3 sequences, around 9.2% of them seen just once. The specimen sequenced was blood, either unsorted or a sorted T cell fraction (not recorded which). These receptors all stem from a male donor with ankylosing spondylitis or in good health (not recorded which).

This clonotype came up many times. V and J are TRBV10-2 and TRBJ2-3; a weak D match, TRBD1 (6 bases). Trimming left V 6 bases short and J 2 bases short, with 15 bases between. Germline V gene data show CDR1 as WSHSY and CDR2 as SAAADI. The CDR3 loop spans 15 amino acids. Written as DNA, the CDR3 is TGCGCCAGCAGCATGACAGGCTACCTCACAGATACGCAGTATTTT. Residues: CASSMTGYLTDTQYF.

The chain's CDR3 is CASSLTGARNTGELFF. CDR3 coding DNA: TGTGCCAGCAGCTTGACCGGCGCTAGAAACACCGGGGAGCTGTTTTTT. The rearrangement joins TRBV7-3 to TRBJ2-2, with D uncertain. There are 16 residues in the CDR3. V was trimmed by 3 bases and J by 2 bases, leaving 13 bases between them. Germline lookup yields CDR1 SGHTA and CDR2 FQGTGA. The full variable domain, rest sourced from reference TRBV7-3 and TRBJ2-2, is GAGVSQTPSNKVTEKGKYVELRCDPISGHTALYWYRQSLGQGPEFLIYFQGTGAADDSGLPNDRFFAVRPEGSVSTLKIQRTERGDSAVYLCASSLTGARNTGELFFGEGSRLTVL.

The V call is TRBV7-9, the J call TRBJ2-7, with D possibly being TRBD1 (5 bases). Germline lookup yields CDR1 SEHNR and CDR2 FQNEAQ (reference sequence). V was trimmed by 6 bases and J by 4 bases, leaving 16 bases between them. The CDR3 runs 14 residues. CDR3: CASRALGADYEQYF. The CDR3, as DNA: TGTGCCAGCAGGGCCTTAGGGGCAGATTACGAGCAGTACTTC.

The chain recombines TRBV5-1 with TRBJ2-1, with D possibly TRBD2 on 6 matching bases. CDR3 length: 14 amino acids. The germline V gene encodes CDR1 SGHRS and CDR2 YFSETQ. V was cut by 0 bases and J by 7 bases, with 11 bases left in between. CDR3 sequence reads: CASSLGGEKNEQFF. CDR3 DNA sequence: TGCGCCAGCAGCTTGGGCGGGGAAAAAAATGAGCAGTTCTTC. The full variable domain, in which reference TRBV5-1 and TRBJ2-1 provide the parts outside the CDR3, is KAGVTQTPRYLIKTRGQQVTLSCSPISGHRSVSWYQQTPGQGLQFLFEYFSETQRNKGNFPGRFSGRQFSNSRSEMNVSTLELGDSALYLCASSLGGEKNEQFFGPGTRLTVL.

The sample holds many counts of this clonotype. The gene calls are TRBV4-3 and TRBJ2-7, with D possibly TRBD1 on 5 matching bases. The CDR3 is made up of 14 amino acids. The germline V gene has CDR1 LGHNA and CDR2 YSLEER. The ends were cut back, 0 bases at V and 7 bases at J, with 13 bases in the middle. CDR3 nucleotide sequence: TGCGCCAGCAGCCAAGATAGACAGAAGGAAGAGCAGTACTTC. It codes for CASSQDRQKEEQYF.

The table lists this clonotype with many counts. The chain is built from TRBV11-2 and TRBJ1-4; perhaps TRBD1 as D (5 bases). The CDR3 length is 14 residues. Germline assignment: CDR1 SGHAT and CDR2 FQNNGV. V lost 3 bases and J lost 3, with 8 bases in between. DNA for the CDR3: TGTGCCAGCAGCTTGCAGGGACCTAATGAAAAACTGTTTTTT. This sequence encodes CASSLQGPNEKLFF.

This clonotype was observed many times. This chain uses TRBV5-1 with TRBJ1-1, with D tentatively TRBD1 (5 bases). Germline values: CDR1 SGHRS, CDR2 YFSETQ. Trimming removed 2 bases from V and 1 base from J, with 12 bases in between. The CDR3 contains 15 residues. The CDR3 nucleotides read TGCGCCAGCAGCTTCCCCGAGGGGACGAACACTGAAGCTTTCTTT. As protein: CASSFPEGTNTEAFF.

This clonotype occurred many times. The chain recombines TRBV6-2 or TRBV6-3 with TRBJ1-5; no clear D. CDR1 and CDR2 from the germline V gene are MNHEY and SVGEGT. The CDR3 length is 16 residues. The V gene lost 4 bases and the J gene lost 7 bases, with 20 bases spanning the gap. CDR3 coding DNA: TGTGCCAGCAGTTTTCAGATGCGGTGGGTCAGGCAGCCCCAGCATTTT. This encodes CASSFQMRWVRQPQHF.

This clonotype came up many times. The gene calls are TRBV6-1 and TRBJ2-1, with D perhaps given as TRBD1 or TRBD2 (6 bases each). V lost 8 bases and J 7 bases, leaving 18 bases between the germline ends. The CDR3 spans 14 residues. CDR1 and CDR2 (germline): MNHNS, SASEGT. CDR3 residues: CASCKGVGGNEQFF. The CDR3 coding sequence is TGTGCCAGCTGTAAGGGGGTAGGAGGGAATGAGCAGTTCTTC.

This clonotype came up many times. The chain is built from TRBV4-3 and TRBJ2-5, with a possible D match to TRBD2 (6 bases). The CDR3 is 15 amino acids. V lost 4 bases and J lost 10, with 22 bases in between. Germline V CDR1 and CDR2: LGHNA, YSLEER. Written as DNA, the CDR3 is TGCGCCAGCAGCCCCCTGGCGGGAATTGATGGGATCCAGTACTTC. Encoded protein: CASSPLAGIDGIQYF.

The rearrangement uses TRBV11-2 and TRBJ2-7, with D unclear. Between the trimmed V and J ends, which lost 4 bases and 2 bases, there was a span of 15 bases. Germline lookup yields CDR1 SGHAT and CDR2 FQNNGV. The CDR3 has 15 amino acids. CDR3 sequence reads: CASSSTPVKTYEQYF. The CDR3 bases are TGTGCCAGCAGCTCTACCCCTGTCAAAACCTACGAGCAGTACTTC.

The table lists this clonotype with many counts. The rearrangement links TRBV20-1 to TRBJ1-1; D not certain. Germline V gene data show CDR1 as DFQATT and CDR2 as SNEGSKA (reference sequence). Trimming stripped 0 bases from V and 1 base from J, with 15 bases between. This CDR3 is 16 amino acids long. For the CDR3, the DNA is TGCAGTGCTAGAGATCCCTCCGGACGGCCGAACACTGAAGCTTTCTTT. Encoded protein: CSARDPSGRPNTEAFF.

This clonotype was picked up many times. The DNA for the CDR3 is TGTGCCAGCAGCCGAACTAGCGCTCCAGATACGCAGTATTTT. Translated, it gives CASSRTSAPDTQYF. This chain connects TRBV7-2 to TRBJ2-3; 7 bases match TRBD2. The CDR3 extends over 14 amino acids. Germline values: CDR1 SGHTA, CDR2 FQGNSA. V shed 5 bases and J 4 bases; nucleotides not matched to a gene: 6.

This clonotype was observed a handful of times. The V gene is TRBV29-1, the J gene TRBJ1-2, with 8 bases matching TRBD1. V shed 5 bases and J 4 bases; nucleotides not matched to a gene: 9. CDR3 length: 14 amino acids. CDR1 and CDR2 (germline): SQVTM, ANQGSEA. The CDR3: CSVRVTGGIYGYTF. Written as DNA, the CDR3 is TGCAGCGTTCGGGTCACAGGGGGAATCTATGGCTACACCTTC.

This clonotype appeared many times. The V call is TRBV6-5, the J call TRBJ2-7, with 10 positions matching TRBD1. With 5 bases clipped from V and 4 bases from J, the junction kept 11 bases outside the gene matches. CDR1 and CDR2 (germline): MNHEY, SVGAGI. The CDR3 covers 16 residues. CDR3 region: CASSNLEGTGEYEQYF. In nucleotides, the CDR3 is TGTGCCAGCAGTAACCTAGAGGGGACAGGGGAGTACGAGCAGTACTTC.

This clonotype has at least ten counts. The chain is built from TRBV29-1 and TRBJ2-1, with D perhaps matching TRBD2 (5 bases). This CDR3 spans 12 amino acids. V was shortened by 3 bases and J by 4 bases, with 7 bases between the two germline ends. The germline CDR1 and CDR2 sequences are SQVTM and ANQGSEA. The DNA for the CDR3 is TGCAGCGTTGAGGGGAGTTACAATGAGCAGTTCTTC. It codes for CSVEGSYNEQFF.

Here the CDR3 reads CASSPGGCFSNQPQHF. The CDR3 DNA reads as TGTGCCAGCAGCCCGGGGGGATGTTTTAGCAATCAGCCCCAGCATTTT. The chain couples TRBV7-8 to TRBJ1-5, with a possible D match to TRBD1 (5 bases). Germline values: CDR1 SGHVS, CDR2 FQNEAQ. This CDR3 is built from 16 residues. Trimming took off 5 bases at V and 0 bases at J, with 14 bases between the two ends.

This clonotype was detected many times. The rearrangement links TRBV28 to TRBJ2-7; perhaps TRBD2 as D (5 bases). V lost 4 bases and J lost 3, with 7 bases in between. Looked up from germline, CDR1 is MDHEN and CDR2 is SYDVKM. The CDR3 runs 12 residues. The CDR3 loop is CASSYSDYEQYF. The CDR3 DNA follows: TGTGCCAGCAGTTATAGCGACTACGAGCAGTACTTC.

This clonotype was seen ten or more times. V is TRBV27 and J is TRBJ2-7; D tentatively reads TRBD1 or TRBD2 (5 bases each). This CDR3 is built from 13 residues. Germline values: CDR1 MNHEY, CDR2 SMNVEV (reference sequence). Trimming removed 8 bases from V and 4 bases from J, with 15 bases in between. In DNA, the CDR3 is TGTGCCAGCGCCCCGGGGCAGGCTTACGAGCAGTACTTC. Its translation is CASAPGQAYEQYF.

This clonotype was seen ten or more times. The rearrangement links TRBV7-2 to TRBJ2-4; D is unclear. This CDR3 has 13 residues. The ends were cut back, 1 base at V and 5 bases at J, with 6 bases in the middle. Germline-derived CDR1 and CDR2 are SGHTA and FQGNSA. CDR3 DNA: TGTGCCAGCAGCTTAGGCTATGAAAACATTCAGTACTTC. Translating gives CASSLGYENIQYF.

Many counts were recorded for this clonotype. The chain is built from TRBV12-3 or TRBV12-4 and TRBJ1-1; no clear D gene. This CDR3 region has 13 residues. Trimming took 1 base from V and 2 from J, leaving 5 bases between them. CDR3 in amino acids: CASSLGFNTEAFF. The DNA for the CDR3 is TGTGCCAGCAGTTTAGGCTTTAACACTGAAGCTTTCTTT.

This clonotype was counted at least ten times. The chain carries TRBV7-2 and TRBJ1-6; 9 bases map to TRBD1. CDR3 length: 15 amino acids. The ends lost 3 bases at V and 7 bases at J; junction bases unmatched: 4. Per the germline V gene, CDR1 is SGHTA and CDR2 is FQGNSA. In DNA form, the CDR3 reads TGTGCCAGCAGCTTTGGGACAGGGCAAAATTCACCCCTCCACTTT. Translation: CASSFGTGQNSPLHF.

This clonotype occurred a few times. The genes are TRBV12-3 or TRBV12-4 and TRBJ1-6; D call uncertain. This CDR3 is built from 12 residues. V lost 3 bases and J 10 bases, leaving 7 bases between the germline ends. As DNA, the CDR3 is TGTGCCAGCAGTTTCCCCCGATCACCCCTCCACTTT. Amino acid sequence: CASSFPRSPLHF.

This clonotype was recorded many times. The chain employs TRBV20-1 and TRBJ2-3, with TRBD2 matching over 7 bases. The CDR3 covers 14 residues. The germline V gene encodes CDR1 DFQATT and CDR2 SNEGSKA (reference sequence). The junction had 10 bases not matched to a gene; V was cut back by 7 bases and J by 3 bases. The CDR3 sequence is CSGYKGGRTDTQYF. In DNA, the CDR3 is TGCAGTGGGTACAAGGGCGGGAGAACAGATACGCAGTATTTT.

This clonotype was recorded many times. This chain uses TRBV12-3 or TRBV12-4 with TRBJ2-4; no clear D. CDR3 length: 12 amino acids. The ends were cut back, 3 bases at V and 12 bases at J, with 12 bases in the middle. This CDR3 reads CASSLHGHTQYF. The CDR3 DNA reads as TGTGCCAGCAGTTTGCATGGCCACACTCAGTACTTC.

The chain uses TRBV6-2 or TRBV6-3 and TRBJ2-7; TRBD1 agrees at 7 bases. The germline CDR1 and CDR2 sequences are MNHEY and SVGEGT. There are 15 residues in the CDR3. V shed 6 bases, J shed 3 bases, and the junction held 11 bases outside the gene matches. For the CDR3, the DNA is TGTGCCAGCAGCATAGGCCCGGGACAGATCTACGAGCAGTACTTC. Translation gives CASSIGPGQIYEQYF.

This clonotype was picked up a small number of times. J is TRBJ2-3 and V is TRBV7-8; TRBD1 aligns across 12 bases. CDR3 length: 19 amino acids. The germline V gene has CDR1 SGHVS and CDR2 FQNEAQ. V shed 4 bases, J shed 2 bases, and the junction held 13 bases outside the gene matches. CDR3 sequence (DNA): TGTGCCAGCAGCTCTCCGGGACAGGGGGCGACCAGGGACACAGATACGCAGTATTTT. Its translation is CASSSPGQGATRDTDTQYF. The entire variable domain, with the rest obtained from reference TRBV7-8 and TRBJ2-3, is as follows: GAGVSQSPRYKVAKRGQDVALRCDPISGHVSLFWYQQALGQGPEFLTYFQNEAQLDKSGLPSDRFFAERPEGSVSTLKIQRTQQEDSAVYLCASSSPGQGATRDTDTQYFGPGTRLTVL.

This clonotype was counted many times. The chain carries TRBV5-1 and TRBJ2-7; D is undetermined. The CDR3 has 13 residues. Per the germline V gene, CDR1 is SGHRS and CDR2 is YFSETQ. Deletions cut 1 base from V and 7 bases from J, with 12 bases between. The CDR3 coding sequence is TGCGCCAGCAGCTTGCCAAGCCCTAGGGAGCAGTACTTC. It codes for CASSLPSPREQYF.

This chain links TRBV3-1 with TRBJ2-7, with 12 bases lining up with TRBD2. CDR3 size: 15 residues. Germline V gene lookup returns CDR1 LGHDT and CDR2 YNNKEL (reference sequence). The trim removed 4 bases at V and 4 bases at J, leaving 5 bases unmatched. The chain's CDR3 is CASSLTSGSKYEQYF. In nucleotides, the CDR3 is TGTGCCAGCAGCCTGACTAGCGGGAGTAAATACGAGCAGTACTTC.

This clonotype was observed at least ten times. This chain connects TRBV5-1 to TRBJ2-1; D gene ambiguous. The CDR3 length is 13 residues. The V end was cut by 5 bases, the J end by 7 bases, with 13 bases between. Germline V gene lookup returns CDR1 SGHRS and CDR2 YFSETQ. For the CDR3, the DNA is TGCGCCAGCAGACCAGACCTCATGAATGAGCAGTTCTTC. It encodes CASRPDLMNEQFF.

There are a few counts of this clonotype. V gene TRBV6-5 combines with J gene TRBJ2-7; D is possibly TRBD1 (5 bases). Trimming removed 0 bases from V and 6 bases from J, with 9 bases in between. Germline-derived CDR1 and CDR2 are MNHEY and SVGAGI. The length of the CDR3 is 13 residues. The CDR3 is CASSYSWQGEQYF. The CDR3 bases are TGTGCCAGCAGTTACTCGTGGCAGGGCGAGCAGTACTTC.

In this sample, this clonotype turned up many times. The gene calls are TRBV12-3 or TRBV12-4 and TRBJ1-3; D is possibly TRBD1 (6 bases). Deletions cut 5 bases from V and 4 bases from J, with 12 bases between. The CDR3 is 14 residues long. The CDR3 reads CASSARGPGNTIYF. The CDR3 DNA reads as TGTGCCAGCAGTGCCAGGGGACCGGGAAACACCATATATTTT.